These T cell receptor beta chains were read from a single sample in a study of blood T cell repertoires in COVID-19. Using immunoSEQ multiplex PCR, the repertoire was profiled, and TCRdb retains in-frame clones only, with some absent. Among 200,000 to 250,000 clones listed, 80% to 85% were seen once. Sequenced sample: peripheral blood. These receptors were collected from a woman in her 70s with COVID-19, enrolled during active disease. The CDR3 runs from the conserved cysteine through the conserved F or W.

J: TRBJ1-1
V: TRBV5-6
length: 16
CDR3: CASSLVSSGRGREAFF

J: TRBJ2-3
V: TRBV14
length: 12
CDR3: CASSQQAFTQYF

J: TRBJ2-1
V: TRBV2
length: 16
CDR3: CASSEVGGGSYNEQFF

J: TRBJ1-1
V: TRBV5-6
length: 13
CDR3: CASSANPGSEAFF

J: TRBJ2-7
V: TRBV6-5
length: 15
CDR3: CASTPGTSYSYEQYF

J: TRBJ2-7
V: TRBV15
length: 14
CDR3: CATSRDKGVREQYF

J: TRBJ2-4
V: TRBV5-4
length: 13
CDR3: CASSLGRGNIQYF

J: TRBJ2-6
V: TRBV9
length: 19
CDR3: CASSSADGQGASGANVLTF

J: TRBJ1-1
V: TRBV2
length: 14
CDR3: CASGKGDTGTEAFF

J: TRBJ2-3
V: TRBV7-2
length: 16
CDR3: CASSRGYSSDGDTQYF

J: TRBJ2-7
V: TRBV7-9
length: 12
CDR3: CASRGVPYEQYF

J: TRBJ1-2
V: TRBV5-6
length: 13
CDR3: CASSLNLAYGYTF

J: TRBJ2-1
V: TRBV10-3
length: 16
CDR3: CAISDSGTEKYNEQFF

J: TRBJ1-4
V: TRBV30
length: 12
CDR3: CAWSVSPEKLFF

J: TRBJ1-2
V: TRBV4-3
length: 15
CDR3: CASSQVLPGKGGYTF

J: TRBJ2-2
V: TRBV6-5
length: 14
CDR3: CASSRSMNTGELFF

J: TRBJ2-1
V: TRBV11-2
length: 15
CDR3: CASSLVGTSGTEQFF

J: TRBJ2-7
V: TRBV3-1/TRBV3-2
length: 12
CDR3: CASRIGSDEQYF